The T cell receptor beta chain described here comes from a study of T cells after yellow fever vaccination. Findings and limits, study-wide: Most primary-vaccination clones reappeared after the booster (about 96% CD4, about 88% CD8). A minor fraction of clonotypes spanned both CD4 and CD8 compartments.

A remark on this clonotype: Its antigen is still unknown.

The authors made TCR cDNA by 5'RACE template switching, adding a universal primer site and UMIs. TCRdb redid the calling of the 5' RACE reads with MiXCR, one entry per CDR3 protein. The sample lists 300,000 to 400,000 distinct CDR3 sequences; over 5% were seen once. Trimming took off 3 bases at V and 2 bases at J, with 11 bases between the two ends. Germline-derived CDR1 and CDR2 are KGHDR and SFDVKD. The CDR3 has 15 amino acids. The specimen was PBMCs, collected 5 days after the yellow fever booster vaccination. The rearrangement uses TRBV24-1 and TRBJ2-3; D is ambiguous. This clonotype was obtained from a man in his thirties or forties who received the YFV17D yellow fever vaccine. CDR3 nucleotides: TGTGCCACCAGTGATAACGGGCCTACCACAGATACGCAGTATTTT. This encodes CATSDNGPTTDTQYF.